This is a list of T cell receptor beta chains from one sample in a study of T cell responses to AZD1222 COVID-19 vaccine. Repertoires were generated with immunoSEQ multiplex PCR, while TCRdb's copy carries only in-frame clones and drops some. The sample lists under 200,000 clones, 90% seen once, with about 1.6% in the top ten. The material was peripheral blood, obtained on day 0 of AZD1222 vaccination. The receptors stem from an adult in good health. Each CDR3 is given with its conserved first and last residue. Each record gives: clone size, V gene, J gene, D gene, CDR3 DNA, CDR3 protein. A D gene is named only where the DNA matches it firmly. The size entry is marked missing in some rows and otherwise reads once, few, many or a size class.

clone size: few; V gene: TRBV7-8; J gene: TRBJ2-7; D gene: -; CDR3 DNA: TGTGCCAGCAGCCGCCCCAGACGCGAGCAGTACTTC; CDR3 protein: CASSRPRREQYF
clone size: -; V gene: TRBV7-2; J gene: TRBJ2-5; D gene: -; CDR3 DNA: TGTGCCAGCAGCTTAGAGCCAGGGTTATGGGAGACCCAGTACTTC; CDR3 protein: CASSLEPGLWETQYF
clone size: -; V gene: TRBV28; J gene: TRBJ1-5; D gene: -; CDR3 DNA: TGTGCCAGCCAATACACTTTTAGCAATCAGCCCCAGCATTTT; CDR3 protein: CASQYTFSNQPQHF
clone size: -; V gene: TRBV19; J gene: TRBJ1-5; D gene: -; CDR3 DNA: TGTGCCAGTAGTGACTTTTATAGCAATCAGCCCCAGCATTTT; CDR3 protein: CASSDFYSNQPQHF
clone size: -; V gene: TRBV11-2; J gene: TRBJ1-3; D gene: -; CDR3 DNA: TGTGCCAGCAGCTGGGGGTTTGGAAACACCATATATTTT; CDR3 protein: CASSWGFGNTIYF
clone size: -; V gene: TRBV29-1; J gene: TRBJ2-1; D gene: -; CDR3 DNA: TGCAGCGTTGGTAGCAGAGACAGGTCGTACAATGAGCAGTTCTTC; CDR3 protein: CSVGSRDRSYNEQFF
clone size: -; V gene: TRBV5-4; J gene: TRBJ2-7; D gene: TRBD2; CDR3 DNA: TGTGCCAGCAGCTCCCTAACTAGCGGGACCTCCTACGAGCAGTACTTC; CDR3 protein: CASSSLTSGTSYEQYF
clone size: -; V gene: TRBV5-1; J gene: TRBJ2-2; D gene: TRBD2; CDR3 DNA: TGCGCCAGCAGCTTGGTAGCGGGGGCGAACACCGGGGAGCTGTTTTTT; CDR3 protein: CASSLVAGANTGELFF
clone size: -; V gene: TRBV3-1/TRBV3-2; J gene: TRBJ1-1; D gene: -; CDR3 DNA: TGTGCCAGCAAGGAGGGGCCGGACACTGAAGCTTTCTTT; CDR3 protein: CASKEGPDTEAFF
clone size: -; V gene: TRBV6-2/TRBV6-3; J gene: TRBJ1-5; D gene: -; CDR3 DNA: TGTGCCAGCAGTTCGGAGAGACACCCTGGGCGCAATCAGCCCCAGCATTTT; CDR3 protein: CASSSERHPGRNQPQHF
clone size: -; V gene: TRBV14; J gene: TRBJ2-1; D gene: -; CDR3 DNA: TGTGCCAGCAGCCAATCCGGCCAGGGAGTAATATATGAGCAGTTCTTC; CDR3 protein: CASSQSGQGVIYEQFF
clone size: -; V gene: TRBV11-2; J gene: TRBJ1-1; D gene: -; CDR3 DNA: TGTGCCAGCAGCTTAGGTCCAGGGCCGAACACTGAAGCTTTCTTT; CDR3 protein: CASSLGPGPNTEAFF
clone size: once; V gene: TRBV18; J gene: TRBJ1-2; D gene: -; CDR3 DNA: TGTGCCAGCTCACAACAGGGCTTTCGTGGCTACACCTTC; CDR3 protein: CASSQQGFRGYTF
clone size: once; V gene: TRBV2; J gene: TRBJ1-2; D gene: -; CDR3 DNA: TGTGCCAGCAAGAAGGAGAGCTACGCCTATGGCTACACCTTC; CDR3 protein: CASKKESYAYGYTF
clone size: -; V gene: TRBV19; J gene: TRBJ1-5; D gene: -; CDR3 DNA: TGTGCCAGTAGTCGGGAGGGCAATCAGCCCCAGCATTTT; CDR3 protein: CASSREGNQPQHF
clone size: few; V gene: TRBV7-8; J gene: TRBJ1-2; D gene: -; CDR3 DNA: TGTGCCAGCAGCGGTGGGGGGACACATGGCTACACCTTC; CDR3 protein: CASSGGGTHGYTF
clone size: once; V gene: TRBV19; J gene: TRBJ1-4; D gene: -; CDR3 DNA: TGTGCCAGTAATACCCCCAGATCAACTAATGAAAAACTGTTTTTT; CDR3 protein: CASNTPRSTNEKLFF
clone size: -; V gene: TRBV6-6; J gene: TRBJ2-7; D gene: -; CDR3 DNA: TGTGCCAGCAGTTACTCTATAGGGGAAAACGAGCAGTACTTC; CDR3 protein: CASSYSIGENEQYF
clone size: -; V gene: TRBV11-2; J gene: TRBJ1-1; D gene: -; CDR3 DNA: TGTGCCAGCAGCTCGACGGGGCTGTTGGGACTTAAGAACACTGAAGCTTTCTTT; CDR3 protein: CASSSTGLLGLKNTEAFF
clone size: once; V gene: TRBV4-1; J gene: TRBJ1-2; D gene: -; CDR3 DNA: TGCGCCAGCAGCCAAGGCCCAGGACCTAACTATGGCTACACCTTC; CDR3 protein: CASSQGPGPNYGYTF
clone size: -; V gene: TRBV30; J gene: TRBJ1-2; D gene: -; CDR3 DNA: TGTGCCTTTGTGGGGCAGGGGTTTATGAATGGCTACACCTTC; CDR3 protein: CAFVGQGFMNGYTF
clone size: -; V gene: TRBV19; J gene: TRBJ2-5; D gene: TRBD1; CDR3 DNA: TGTGCCAGTAGTTCAGACAGGGGGCTAACGGAGACCCAGTACTTC; CDR3 protein: CASSSDRGLTETQYF
clone size: once; V gene: TRBV28; J gene: TRBJ1-1; D gene: -; CDR3 DNA: TGTGCCAGCAGTTTATGGAGGAACACTGAAGCTTTCTTT; CDR3 protein: CASSLWRNTEAFF
clone size: -; V gene: TRBV6-5; J gene: TRBJ1-2; D gene: -; CDR3 DNA: TGTGCCAGCAGTTACTCCATTAACTATGGCTACACCTTC; CDR3 protein: CASSYSINYGYTF
clone size: -; V gene: TRBV19; J gene: TRBJ2-5; D gene: TRBD2; CDR3 DNA: TGTGCCAGTAGTATCGTAGCGGGGAAACAAGAGACCCAGTACTTC; CDR3 protein: CASSIVAGKQETQYF
clone size: -; V gene: TRBV4-2; J gene: TRBJ2-2; D gene: TRBD2; CDR3 DNA: TGTGCCAGCAGCCAAGACCGGTGGCGGGGGGGGACCGGGGAGCTGTTTTTT; CDR3 protein: CASSQDRWRGGTGELFF
clone size: -; V gene: TRBV19; J gene: TRBJ1-5; D gene: -; CDR3 DNA: TGTGCCAGTAGTATAGATCCAGGGAAGAATCAGCCCCAGCATTTT; CDR3 protein: CASSIDPGKNQPQHF
clone size: -; V gene: TRBV4-1; J gene: TRBJ2-1; D gene: TRBD2; CDR3 DNA: TGCGCCAGCAGCCCCCTCGGGTTGGTAGCGGGGGGGAATGAGCAGTTCTTC; CDR3 protein: CASSPLGLVAGGNEQFF
clone size: -; V gene: TRBV7-2; J gene: TRBJ1-6; D gene: TRBD1; CDR3 DNA: TGTGCCAGCAGCAAAGGGGGCAGGGATGATTCACCCCTCCACTTT; CDR3 protein: CASSKGGRDDSPLHF
clone size: -; V gene: TRBV4-2; J gene: TRBJ2-3; D gene: TRBD2; CDR3 DNA: TGTGCCAGCAGCCAATCCGGGACTAGCGGGGGGGCCTGGACAGATACGCAGTATTTT; CDR3 protein: CASSQSGTSGGAWTDTQYF
clone size: -; V gene: TRBV7-9; J gene: TRBJ1-2; D gene: TRBD1; CDR3 DNA: TGTGCCAGCAGCTTGGGGGCGCAGGGGGTTGAAGGCTACACCTTC; CDR3 protein: CASSLGAQGVEGYTF
clone size: -; V gene: TRBV7-9; J gene: TRBJ1-1; D gene: -; CDR3 DNA: TGTGCCAGCAGCTTAGAGCGTTGGAGGGGGAACACTGAAGCTTTCTTT; CDR3 protein: CASSLERWRGNTEAFF
clone size: -; V gene: TRBV7-9; J gene: TRBJ1-1; D gene: -; CDR3 DNA: TGTGCCAGCACTTGGACAGACCCGAACACTGAAGCTTTCTTT; CDR3 protein: CASTWTDPNTEAFF
clone size: -; V gene: TRBV3-1/TRBV3-2; J gene: TRBJ2-3; D gene: TRBD2; CDR3 DNA: TGTGCCAGCAGCCAAGATCGGAGACTAGCGTCAGATACGCAGTATTTT; CDR3 protein: CASSQDRRLASDTQYF
clone size: -; V gene: TRBV18; J gene: TRBJ2-1; D gene: -; CDR3 DNA: TGTGCCAGCTCACCATGGAACGGCGGTATGGGGGAGCAGTTCTTC; CDR3 protein: CASSPWNGGMGEQFF
clone size: -; V gene: TRBV28; J gene: TRBJ1-1; D gene: -; CDR3 DNA: TGTGCCAGCAGTTCCGGCCCTGAAGCTTTCTTT; CDR3 protein: CASSSGPEAFF
clone size: -; V gene: TRBV5-1; J gene: TRBJ2-3; D gene: -; CDR3 DNA: TGCGCCAGCAGCTTCCAGACTGGGGATACGCAGTATTTT; CDR3 protein: CASSFQTGDTQYF
clone size: -; V gene: TRBV25-1; J gene: TRBJ1-1; D gene: -; CDR3 DNA: TGTGCCAGCAGTGTCGGGACTGAAGCTTTCTTT; CDR3 protein: CASSVGTEAFF
clone size: -; V gene: TRBV7-2; J gene: TRBJ1-6; D gene: TRBD1; CDR3 DNA: TGTGCCAGCAGCTTAGTAACAGGGGTAAATTCACCCCTCCACTTT; CDR3 protein: CASSLVTGVNSPLHF
clone size: -; V gene: TRBV7-9; J gene: TRBJ1-3; D gene: TRBD1; CDR3 DNA: TGTGCCAGCAGCATTCAGGGGGGCTCTGGAAACACCATATATTTT; CDR3 protein: CASSIQGGSGNTIYF